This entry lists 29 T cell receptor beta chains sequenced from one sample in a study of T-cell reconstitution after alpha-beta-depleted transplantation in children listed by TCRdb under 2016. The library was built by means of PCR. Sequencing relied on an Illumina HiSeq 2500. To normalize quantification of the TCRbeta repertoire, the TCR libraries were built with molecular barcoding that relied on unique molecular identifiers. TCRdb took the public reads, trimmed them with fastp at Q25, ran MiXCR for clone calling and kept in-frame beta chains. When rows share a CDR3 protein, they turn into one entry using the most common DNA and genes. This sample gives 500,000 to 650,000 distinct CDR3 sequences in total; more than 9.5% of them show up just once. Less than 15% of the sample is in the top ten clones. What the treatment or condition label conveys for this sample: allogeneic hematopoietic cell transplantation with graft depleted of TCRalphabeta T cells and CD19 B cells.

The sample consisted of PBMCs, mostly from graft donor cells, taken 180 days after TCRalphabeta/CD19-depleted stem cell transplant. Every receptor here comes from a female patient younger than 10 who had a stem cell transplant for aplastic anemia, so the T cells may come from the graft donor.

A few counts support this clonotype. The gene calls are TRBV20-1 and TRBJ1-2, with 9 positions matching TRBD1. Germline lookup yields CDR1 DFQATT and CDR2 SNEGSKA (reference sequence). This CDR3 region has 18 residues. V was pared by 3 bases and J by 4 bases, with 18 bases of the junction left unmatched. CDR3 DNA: TGCAGTGCTAGGGACGGGATTAATCCGGGACAGGGATTCTATGGCTACACCTTC. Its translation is CSARDGINPGQGFYGYTF.

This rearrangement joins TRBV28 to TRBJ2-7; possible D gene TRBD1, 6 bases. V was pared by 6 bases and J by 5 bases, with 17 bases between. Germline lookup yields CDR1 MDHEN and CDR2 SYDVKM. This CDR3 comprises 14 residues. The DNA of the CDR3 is TGTGCCAGCAGCAAAGGACAGTTCTCGCACGAGCAGTACTTC. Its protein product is CASSKGQFSHEQYF.

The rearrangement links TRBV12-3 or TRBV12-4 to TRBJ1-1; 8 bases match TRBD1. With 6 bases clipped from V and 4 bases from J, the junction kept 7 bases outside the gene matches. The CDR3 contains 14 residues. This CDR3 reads CASSRTGKGTEAFF. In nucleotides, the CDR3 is TGTGCCAGCAGCCGGACAGGGAAGGGCACTGAAGCTTTCTTT.

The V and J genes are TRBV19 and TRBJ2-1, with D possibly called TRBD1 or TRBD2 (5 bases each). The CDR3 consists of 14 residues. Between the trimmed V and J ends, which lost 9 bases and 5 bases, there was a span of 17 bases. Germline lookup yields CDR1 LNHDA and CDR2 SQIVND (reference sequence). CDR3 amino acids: CASTSPWGNNEQFF. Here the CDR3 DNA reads TGTGCCAGCACCTCCCCCTGGGGGAACAATGAGCAGTTCTTC.

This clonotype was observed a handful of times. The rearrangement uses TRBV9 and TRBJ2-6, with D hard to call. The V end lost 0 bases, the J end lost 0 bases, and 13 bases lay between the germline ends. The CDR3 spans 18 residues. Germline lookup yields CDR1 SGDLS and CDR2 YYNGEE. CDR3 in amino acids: CASSVGKGFNSGANVLTF. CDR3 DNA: TGTGCCAGCAGCGTAGGAAAAGGTTTCAACTCTGGGGCCAACGTCCTGACTTTC.

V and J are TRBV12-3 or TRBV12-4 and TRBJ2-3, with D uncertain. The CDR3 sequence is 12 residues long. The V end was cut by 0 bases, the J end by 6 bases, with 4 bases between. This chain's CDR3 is CASSLADDTQYF. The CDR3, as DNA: TGTGCCAGCAGTTTAGCGGATGATACGCAGTATTTT.

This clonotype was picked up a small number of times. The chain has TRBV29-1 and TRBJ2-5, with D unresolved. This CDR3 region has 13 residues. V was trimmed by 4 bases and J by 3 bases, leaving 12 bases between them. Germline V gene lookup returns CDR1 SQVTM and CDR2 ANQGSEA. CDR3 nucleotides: TGCAGCGTTGGAAAGGGCGTCGAAGAGACCCAGTACTTC. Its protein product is CSVGKGVEETQYF. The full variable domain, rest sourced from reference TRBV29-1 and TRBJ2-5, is SAVISQKPSRDICQRGTSLTIQCQVDSQVTMMFWYRQQPGQSLTLIATANQGSEATYESGFVIDKFPISRPNLTFSTLTVSNMSPEDSSIYLCSVGKGVEETQYFGPGTRLLVL.

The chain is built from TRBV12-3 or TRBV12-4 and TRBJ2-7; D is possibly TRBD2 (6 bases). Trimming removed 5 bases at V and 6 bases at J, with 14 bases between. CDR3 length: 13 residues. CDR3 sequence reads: CASSLRLVSEQYF. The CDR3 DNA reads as TGTGCCAGCAGTCTCCGACTAGTATCCGAGCAGTACTTC.

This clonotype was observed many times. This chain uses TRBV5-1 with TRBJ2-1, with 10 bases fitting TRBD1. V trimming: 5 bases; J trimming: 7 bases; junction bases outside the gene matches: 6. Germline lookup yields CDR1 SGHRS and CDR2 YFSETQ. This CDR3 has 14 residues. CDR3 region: CASRGDRGWNEQFF. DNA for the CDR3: TGCGCCAGCAGGGGGGACAGGGGATGGAATGAGCAGTTCTTC.

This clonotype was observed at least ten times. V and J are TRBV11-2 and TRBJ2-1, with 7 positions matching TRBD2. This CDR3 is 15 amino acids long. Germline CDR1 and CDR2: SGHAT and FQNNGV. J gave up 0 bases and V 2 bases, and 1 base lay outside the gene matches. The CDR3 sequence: CASSLRTSSYNEQFF. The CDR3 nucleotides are TGTGCCAGCAGCTTAAGGACTAGCTCCTACAATGAGCAGTTCTTC.

The chain's CDR3 is CASRVQGSNQPQHF. The CDR3 DNA reads as TGTGCCAGCAGGGTACAGGGTAGCAATCAGCCCCAGCATTTT. This chain uses TRBV27 with TRBJ1-5, with D possibly being TRBD1 (6 bases). The germline V gene has CDR1 MNHEY and CDR2 SMNVEV (reference sequence). The V gene lost 6 bases and the J gene lost 0 bases, with 9 bases spanning the gap. This CDR3 is 14 amino acids long.

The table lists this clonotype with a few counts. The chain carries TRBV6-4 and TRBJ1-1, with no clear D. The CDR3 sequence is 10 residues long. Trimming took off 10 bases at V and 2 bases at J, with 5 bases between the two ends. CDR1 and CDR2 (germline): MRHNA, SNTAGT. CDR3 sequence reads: CAILNTEAFF. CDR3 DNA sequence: TGTGCCATCCTTAACACTGAAGCTTTCTTT.

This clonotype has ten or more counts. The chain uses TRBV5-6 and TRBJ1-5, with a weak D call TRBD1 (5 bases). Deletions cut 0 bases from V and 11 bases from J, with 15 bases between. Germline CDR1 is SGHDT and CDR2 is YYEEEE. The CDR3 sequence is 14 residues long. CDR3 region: CASSLGGDVGTQHF. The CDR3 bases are TGTGCCAGCAGCTTGGGCGGGGACGTTGGGACCCAGCATTTT. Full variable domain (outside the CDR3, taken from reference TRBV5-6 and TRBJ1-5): DAGVTQSPTHLIKTRGQQVTLRCSPKSGHDTVSWYQQALGQGPQFIFQYYEEEERQRGNFPDRFSGHQFPNYSSELNVNALLLGDSALYLCASSLGGDVGTQHFGDGTRLSIL.

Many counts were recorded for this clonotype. The CDR3 region has the DNA TGCAGTGCTAGAGATTCCCTGCGGTCGTACAATGAGCAGTTCTTC. Protein product: CSARDSLRSYNEQFF. The V gene is TRBV20-1, the J gene TRBJ2-1, with no clear D. With 0 bases removed from V and 4 bases from J, the gap between germline ends came to 13 bases. CDR3 length: 15 residues. Germline values: CDR1 DFQATT, CDR2 SNEGSKA (reference sequence).

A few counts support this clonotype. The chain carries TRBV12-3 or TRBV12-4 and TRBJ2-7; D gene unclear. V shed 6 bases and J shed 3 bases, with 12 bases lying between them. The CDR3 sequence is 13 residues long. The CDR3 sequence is CASRTSLHYEQYF. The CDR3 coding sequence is TGTGCCAGCAGGACTTCCCTCCACTACGAGCAGTACTTC.

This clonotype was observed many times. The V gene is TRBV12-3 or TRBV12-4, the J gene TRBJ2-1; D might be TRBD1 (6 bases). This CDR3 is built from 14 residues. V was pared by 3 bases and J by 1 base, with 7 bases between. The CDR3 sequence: CASSFTGSYNEQFF. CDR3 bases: TGTGCCAGCAGTTTTACAGGGTCCTACAATGAGCAGTTCTTC.

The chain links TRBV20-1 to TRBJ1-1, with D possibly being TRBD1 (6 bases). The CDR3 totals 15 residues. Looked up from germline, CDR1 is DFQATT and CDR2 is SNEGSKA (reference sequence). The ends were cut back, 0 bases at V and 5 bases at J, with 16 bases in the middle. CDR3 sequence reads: CSARDKSGGRTEAFF. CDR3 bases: TGCAGTGCTAGAGATAAGTCGGGGGGGCGGACTGAAGCTTTCTTT.

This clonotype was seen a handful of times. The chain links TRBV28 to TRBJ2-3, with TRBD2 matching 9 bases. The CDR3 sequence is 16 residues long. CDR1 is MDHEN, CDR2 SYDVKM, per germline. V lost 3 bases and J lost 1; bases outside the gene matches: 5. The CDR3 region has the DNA TGTGCCAGCAGTTTGGGCGGGGGGGCAGGCACAGATACGCAGTATTTT. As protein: CASSLGGGAGTDTQYF.

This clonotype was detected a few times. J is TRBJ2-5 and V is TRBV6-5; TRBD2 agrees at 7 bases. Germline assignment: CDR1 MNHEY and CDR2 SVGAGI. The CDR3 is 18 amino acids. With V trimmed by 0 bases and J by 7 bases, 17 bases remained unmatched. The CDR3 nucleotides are TGTGCCAGCAGTTACTCGATTGGGCCCATCCCGGGAGGAGGGACCCAGTACTTC. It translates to CASSYSIGPIPGGGTQYF.

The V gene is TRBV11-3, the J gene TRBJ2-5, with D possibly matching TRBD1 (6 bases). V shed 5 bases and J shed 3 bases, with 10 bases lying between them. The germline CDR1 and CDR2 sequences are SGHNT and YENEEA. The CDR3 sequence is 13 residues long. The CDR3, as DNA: TGTGCCAGCAGCCACAGGGTCGAAGAGACCCAGTACTTC. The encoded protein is CASSHRVEETQYF. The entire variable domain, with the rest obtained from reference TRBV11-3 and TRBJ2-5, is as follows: EAGVVQSPRYKIIEKKQPVAFWCNPISGHNTLYWYLQNLGQGPELLIRYENEEAVDDSQLPKDRFSAERLKGVDSTLKIQPAELGDSAVYLCASSHRVEETQYFGPGTRLLVL.

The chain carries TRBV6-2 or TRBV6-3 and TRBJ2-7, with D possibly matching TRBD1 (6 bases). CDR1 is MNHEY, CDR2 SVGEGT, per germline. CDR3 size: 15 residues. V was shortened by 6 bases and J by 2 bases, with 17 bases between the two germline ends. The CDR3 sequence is CASRQDRQIPYEQYV. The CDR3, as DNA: TGTGCCAGCAGGCAAGACAGGCAAATTCCCTACGAGCAGTACGTC.

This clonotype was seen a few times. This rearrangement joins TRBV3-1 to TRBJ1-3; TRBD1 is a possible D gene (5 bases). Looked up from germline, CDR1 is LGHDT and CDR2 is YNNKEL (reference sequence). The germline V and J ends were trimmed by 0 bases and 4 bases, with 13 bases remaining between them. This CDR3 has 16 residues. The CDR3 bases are TGTGCCAGCAGCCAAGATAGGGGCTTTCGAGGAAACACCATATATTTT. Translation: CASSQDRGFRGNTIYF.

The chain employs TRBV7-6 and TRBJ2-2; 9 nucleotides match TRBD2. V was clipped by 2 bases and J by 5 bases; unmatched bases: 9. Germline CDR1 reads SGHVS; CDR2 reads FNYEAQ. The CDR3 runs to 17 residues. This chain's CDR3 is CASSLLASGVVTGELFF. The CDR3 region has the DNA TGTGCCAGCAGCTTACTGGCTAGCGGGGTTGTTACCGGGGAGCTGTTTTTT.

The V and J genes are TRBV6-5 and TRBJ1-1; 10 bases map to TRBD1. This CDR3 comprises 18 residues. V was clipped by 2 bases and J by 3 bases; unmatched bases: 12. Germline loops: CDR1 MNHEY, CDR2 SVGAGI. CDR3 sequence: CASSYSGRQGAGDTEAFF. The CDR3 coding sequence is TGTGCCAGCAGTTACAGTGGGCGACAGGGGGCTGGGGACACTGAAGCTTTCTTT.

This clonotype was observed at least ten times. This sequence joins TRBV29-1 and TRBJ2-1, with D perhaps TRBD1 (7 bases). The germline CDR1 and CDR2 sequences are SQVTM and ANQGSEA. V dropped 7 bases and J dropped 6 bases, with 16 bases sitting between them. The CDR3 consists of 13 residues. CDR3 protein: CSGVGQGGNEQFF. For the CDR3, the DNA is TGCAGCGGGGTGGGCCAGGGGGGCAATGAGCAGTTCTTC.

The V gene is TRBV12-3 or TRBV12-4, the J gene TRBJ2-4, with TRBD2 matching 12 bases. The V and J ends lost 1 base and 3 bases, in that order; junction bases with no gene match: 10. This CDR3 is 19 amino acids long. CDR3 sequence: CASSLDLLAGGRGKNIQYF. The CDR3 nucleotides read TGTGCCAGCAGTTTAGACCTCCTAGCGGGAGGGCGGGGCAAAAACATTCAGTACTTC.

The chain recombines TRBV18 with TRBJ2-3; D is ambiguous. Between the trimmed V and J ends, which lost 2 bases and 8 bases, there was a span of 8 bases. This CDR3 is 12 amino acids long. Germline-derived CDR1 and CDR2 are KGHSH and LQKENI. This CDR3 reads CASSPVRITQYF. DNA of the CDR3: TGTGCCAGCTCACCAGTCAGGATTACGCAGTATTTT.

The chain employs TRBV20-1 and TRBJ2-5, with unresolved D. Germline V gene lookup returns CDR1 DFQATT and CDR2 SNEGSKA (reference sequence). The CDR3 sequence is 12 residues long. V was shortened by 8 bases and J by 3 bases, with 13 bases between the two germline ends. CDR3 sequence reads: CSTPDWEETQYF. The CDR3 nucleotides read TGCAGTACCCCAGACTGGGAAGAGACCCAGTACTTC.

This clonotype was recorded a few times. The CDR3 nucleotides read TGTGCCAGCGGCCGAGGGAGGACAGGGGACGGGACTGAAGCTTTCTTT. It is translated as CASGRGRTGDGTEAFF. The gene calls are TRBV11-2 and TRBJ1-1; 9 bases map to TRBD1. V was pared by 8 bases and J by 5 bases, with 15 bases of the junction left unmatched. The CDR3 totals 16 residues. The germline CDR1 and CDR2 sequences are SGHAT and FQNNGV.